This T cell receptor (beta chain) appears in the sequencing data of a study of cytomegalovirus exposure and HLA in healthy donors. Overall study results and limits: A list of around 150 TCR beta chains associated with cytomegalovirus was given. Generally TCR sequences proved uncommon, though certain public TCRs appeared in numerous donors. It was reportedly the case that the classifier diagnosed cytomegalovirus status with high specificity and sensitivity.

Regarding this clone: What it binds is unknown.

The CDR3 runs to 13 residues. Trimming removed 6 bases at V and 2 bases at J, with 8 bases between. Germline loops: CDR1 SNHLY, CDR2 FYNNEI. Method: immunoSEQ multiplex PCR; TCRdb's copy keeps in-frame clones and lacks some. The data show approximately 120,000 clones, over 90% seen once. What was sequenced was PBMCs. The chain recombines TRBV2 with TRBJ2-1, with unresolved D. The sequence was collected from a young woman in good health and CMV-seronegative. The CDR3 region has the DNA TGTGCCAGCAGGGCAGAAACCTACAATGAGCAGTTCTTC. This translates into CASRAETYNEQFF. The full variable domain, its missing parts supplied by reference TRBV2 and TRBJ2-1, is EPEVTQTPSHQVTQMGQEVILRCVPISNHLYFYWYRQILGQKVEFLVSFYNNEISEKSEIFDDQFSVERPDGSNFTLKIRSTKLEDSAMYFCASRAETYNEQFFGPGTRLTVL.